This T cell receptor (beta chain) is drawn from a study of radiotherapy plus CTLA-4 blockade in lung cancer. Germline assignment: CDR1 GTSNPN and CDR2 SVGIG (reference sequence). The CDR3 runs 13 residues. Trimming pared 3 bases from V and 4 bases from J, leaving 12 bases between. The protocol was immunoSEQ multiplex PCR, while the TCRdb copy is restricted to in-frame clones and leaves out a portion. The sample yields fewer than 45,000 clones, approximately 77% seen once. This clone was found a few times. The gene calls are TRBV30 and TRBJ1-2, with D possibly matching TRBD1 (5 bases). The sequences come from peripheral blood, collected from a patient treated with radiotherapy plus ipilimumab. This TCR derives from a human donor with non-small cell lung cancer who had stable disease on radiotherapy plus ipilimumab. The CDR3 bases are TGTGCCTGGAGCGGCGGGGCCGGCTATGGCTACACCTTC. Translating it yields CAWSGGAGYGYTF.